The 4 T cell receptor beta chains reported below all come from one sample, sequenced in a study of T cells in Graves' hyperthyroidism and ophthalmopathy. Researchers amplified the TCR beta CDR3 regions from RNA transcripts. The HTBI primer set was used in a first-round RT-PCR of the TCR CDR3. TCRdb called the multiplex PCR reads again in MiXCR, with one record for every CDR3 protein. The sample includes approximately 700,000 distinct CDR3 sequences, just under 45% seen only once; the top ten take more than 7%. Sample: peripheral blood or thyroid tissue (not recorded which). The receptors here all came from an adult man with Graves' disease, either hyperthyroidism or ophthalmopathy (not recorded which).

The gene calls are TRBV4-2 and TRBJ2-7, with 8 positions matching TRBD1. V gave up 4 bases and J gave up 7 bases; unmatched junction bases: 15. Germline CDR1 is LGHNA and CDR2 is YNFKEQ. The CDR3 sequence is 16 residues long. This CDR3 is CASSRPGQGGRREQYF. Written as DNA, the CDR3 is TGTGCCAGCAGCCGACCCGGACAGGGTGGTCGAAGGGAGCAGTACTTC.

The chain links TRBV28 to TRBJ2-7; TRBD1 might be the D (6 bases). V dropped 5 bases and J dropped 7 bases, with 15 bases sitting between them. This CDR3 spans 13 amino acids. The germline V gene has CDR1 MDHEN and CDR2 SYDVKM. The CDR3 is CASSLVQGREQYF. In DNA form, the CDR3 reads TGTGCCAGCAGTCTTGTACAGGGTAGGGAGCAGTACTTC.

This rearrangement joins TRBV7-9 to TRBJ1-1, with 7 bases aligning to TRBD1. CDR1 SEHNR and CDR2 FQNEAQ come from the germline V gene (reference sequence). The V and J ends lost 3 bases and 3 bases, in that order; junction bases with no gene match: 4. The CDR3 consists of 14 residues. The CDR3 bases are TGTGCCAGCAGCTTGACAGGGAGGGACACTGAAGCTTTCTTT. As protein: CASSLTGRDTEAFF.

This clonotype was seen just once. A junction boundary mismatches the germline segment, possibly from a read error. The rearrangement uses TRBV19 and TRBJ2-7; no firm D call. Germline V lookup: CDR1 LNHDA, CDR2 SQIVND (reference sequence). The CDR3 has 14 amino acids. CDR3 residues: CASSLSGNSYEQCF. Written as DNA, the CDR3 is TGCGCCAGCAGCTTGTCGGGCAACTCCTACGAGCAGTGCTTC.